This TCR beta chain was sequenced in a study of shared clonotypes between healthy human individuals. Whole-study context: The cohort had two women and three men, ages 18 to 49. Study-level findings and limits: Naive subsets usually exceeded memory subsets in estimated richness.

Only in-frame clones appear in the TCRdb table, and some are missing; sequencing was by immunoSEQ multiplex PCR. The sample yields over 2 million clones, 80% to 95% seen once. Only a few counts were recorded for this clone. Its cognate antigen is unknown. Sequencing was carried out using naive CD4+ T cells from PBMCs. Subset indicated: CD45RA+ positively selected. The TCR was taken from a man aged 18 to 29 in good health. Some clones in this sample may be carry-over from other donors' samples.

The CDR3 protein is CASSLYTNSVDGELFF. CDR3 nucleotides: TGTGCCAGCAGTTTATATACCAACAGTGTTGACGGGGAGCTGTTTTTT. The chain recombines TRBV27 with TRBJ2-2, with D hard to call. The V end was cut by 1 base, the J end by 7 bases, with 16 bases between. Germline V gives CDR1 MNHEY, CDR2 SMNVEV (reference sequence). This CDR3 comprises 16 residues.